The present T cell receptor beta chain was sequenced within a study of human T cells and chemical hapten exposure. Total RNA extraction was carried out from unfractionated whole blood. It was the library that attached unique molecular identifiers to individual cDNA molecules. Each CDR3 protein is one row after TCRdb ran MiXCR on the reads. The table shows around 3,100 distinct CDR3 sequences, with roughly 49% occurring only once. This CDR3 spans 15 amino acids. The V gene lost 3 bases and the J gene lost 0 bases, with 9 bases spanning the gap. CDR1 and CDR2 (germline): KGHSH, LQKENI. V usage is TRBV18 and J usage is TRBJ1-3; D call uncertain. The TCR was taken from a human donor who had alopecia or was a healthy volunteer (not recorded which). Some clones in this sample may be carry-over from other donors' samples. This table probably holds off-target reads from a library built for another chain. The sequenced sample was whole blood. DNA of the CDR3: TGTGCCAGCTCACCGACGGAAAGCTCTGGAAACACCATATATTTT. This codes for CASSPTESSGNTIYF.